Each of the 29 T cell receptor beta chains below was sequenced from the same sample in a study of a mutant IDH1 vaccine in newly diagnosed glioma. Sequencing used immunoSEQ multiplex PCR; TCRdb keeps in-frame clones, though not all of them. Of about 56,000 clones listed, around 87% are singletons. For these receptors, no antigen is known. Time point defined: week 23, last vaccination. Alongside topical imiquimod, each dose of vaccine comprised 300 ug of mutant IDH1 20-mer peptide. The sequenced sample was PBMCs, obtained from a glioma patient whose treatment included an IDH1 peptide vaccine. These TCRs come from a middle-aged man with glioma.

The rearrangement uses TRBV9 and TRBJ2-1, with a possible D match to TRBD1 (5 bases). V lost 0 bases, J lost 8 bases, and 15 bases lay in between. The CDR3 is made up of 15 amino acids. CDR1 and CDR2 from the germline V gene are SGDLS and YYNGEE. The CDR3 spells CASSVGSGPRDEQFF. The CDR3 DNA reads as TGTGCCAGCAGCGTAGGGTCCGGCCCCAGGGATGAGCAGTTCTTC.

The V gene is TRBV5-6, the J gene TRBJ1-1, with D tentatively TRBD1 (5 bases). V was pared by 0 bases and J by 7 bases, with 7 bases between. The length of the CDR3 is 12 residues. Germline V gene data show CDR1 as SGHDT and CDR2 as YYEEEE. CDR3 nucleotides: TGTGCCAGCAGCTTGGAGAGGGGTGAAGCTTTCTTT. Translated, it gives CASSLERGEAFF.

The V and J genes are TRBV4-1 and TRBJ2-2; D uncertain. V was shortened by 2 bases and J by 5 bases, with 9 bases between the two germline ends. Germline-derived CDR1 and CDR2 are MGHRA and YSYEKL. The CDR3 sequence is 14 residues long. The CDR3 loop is CASSQQQRTGELFF. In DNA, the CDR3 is TGCGCCAGCAGCCAACAGCAAAGGACCGGGGAGCTGTTTTTT.

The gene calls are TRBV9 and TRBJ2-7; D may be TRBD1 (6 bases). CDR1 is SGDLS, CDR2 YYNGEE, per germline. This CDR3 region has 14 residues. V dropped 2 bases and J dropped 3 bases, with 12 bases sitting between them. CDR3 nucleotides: TGTGCCAGCAGCGTCCGGGACAAGTACTACGAGCAGTACTTC. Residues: CASSVRDKYYEQYF.

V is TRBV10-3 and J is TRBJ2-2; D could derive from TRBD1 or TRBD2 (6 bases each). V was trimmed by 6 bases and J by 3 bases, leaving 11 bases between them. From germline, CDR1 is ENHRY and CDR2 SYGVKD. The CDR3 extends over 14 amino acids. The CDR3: CAISARGDTGELFF. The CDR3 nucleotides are TGTGCCATCAGCGCTAGGGGGGACACCGGGGAGCTGTTTTTT.

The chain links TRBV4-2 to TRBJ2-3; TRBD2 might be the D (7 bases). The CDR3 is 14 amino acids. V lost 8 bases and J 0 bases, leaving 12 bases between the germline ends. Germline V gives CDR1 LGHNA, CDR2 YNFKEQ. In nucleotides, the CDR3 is TGTGCCAGCGGGGGGGCGGGAAGCACAGATACGCAGTATTTT. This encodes CASGGAGSTDTQYF.

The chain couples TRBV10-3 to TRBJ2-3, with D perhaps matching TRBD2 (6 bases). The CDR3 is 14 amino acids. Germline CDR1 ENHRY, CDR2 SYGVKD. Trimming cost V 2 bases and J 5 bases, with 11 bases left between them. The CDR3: CAISEGRDGDTQYF. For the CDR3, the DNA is TGTGCCATCAGTGAGGGGCGGGATGGAGATACGCAGTATTTT.

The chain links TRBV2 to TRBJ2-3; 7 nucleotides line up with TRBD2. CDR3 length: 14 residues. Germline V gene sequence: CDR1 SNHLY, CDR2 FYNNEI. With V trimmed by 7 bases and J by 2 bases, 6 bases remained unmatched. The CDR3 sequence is CASTGDYFTDTQYF. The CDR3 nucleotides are TGTGCCAGCACCGGGGACTACTTCACAGATACGCAGTATTTT.

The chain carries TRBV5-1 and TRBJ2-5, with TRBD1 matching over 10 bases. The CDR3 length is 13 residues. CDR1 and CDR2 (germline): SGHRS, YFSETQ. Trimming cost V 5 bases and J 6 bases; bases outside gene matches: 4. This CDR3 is CASSGDRGQTQYF. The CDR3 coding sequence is TGCGCCAGCAGTGGGGACAGGGGACAGACCCAGTACTTC. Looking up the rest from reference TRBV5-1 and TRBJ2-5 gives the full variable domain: KAGVTQTPRYLIKTRGQQVTLSCSPISGHRSVSWYQQTPGQGLQFLFEYFSETQRNKGNFPGRFSGRQFSNSRSEMNVSTLELGDSALYLCASSGDRGQTQYFGPGTRLLVL.

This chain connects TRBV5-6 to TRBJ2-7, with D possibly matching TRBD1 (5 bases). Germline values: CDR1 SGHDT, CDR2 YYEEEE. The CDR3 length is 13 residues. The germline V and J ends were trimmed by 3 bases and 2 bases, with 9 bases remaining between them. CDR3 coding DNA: TGTGCCAGCAGCTCGCTGACAGCCTACGAGCAGTACTTC. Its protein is CASSSLTAYEQYF.

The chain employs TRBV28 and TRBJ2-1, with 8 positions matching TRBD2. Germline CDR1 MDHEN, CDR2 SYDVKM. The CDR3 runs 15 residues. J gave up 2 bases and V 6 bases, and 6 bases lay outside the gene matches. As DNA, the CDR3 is TGTGCCAGCAGCCTCATAGCGGGGCCCTACAATGAGCAGTTCTTC. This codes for CASSLIAGPYNEQFF.

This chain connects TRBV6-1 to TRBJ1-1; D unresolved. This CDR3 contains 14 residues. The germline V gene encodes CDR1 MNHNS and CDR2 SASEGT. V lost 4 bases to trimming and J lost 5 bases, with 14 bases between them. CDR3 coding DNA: TGTGCCAGCAGTGGACATGGGAGTAATACTGAAGCTTTCTTT. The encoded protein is CASSGHGSNTEAFF.

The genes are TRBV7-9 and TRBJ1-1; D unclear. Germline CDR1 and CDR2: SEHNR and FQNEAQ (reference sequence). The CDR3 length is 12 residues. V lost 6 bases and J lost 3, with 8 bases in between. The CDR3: CASSQSYTEAFF. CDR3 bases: TGTGCCAGCAGTCAATCATACACTGAAGCTTTCTTT.

The DNA for the CDR3 is TGCGCCAGCAGTCCCAACATGAACACTGAAGCTTTCTTT. Translated: CASSPNMNTEAFF. The chain uses TRBV5-1 and TRBJ1-1; no clear D. With 5 bases removed from V and 0 bases from J, the gap between germline ends came to 8 bases. Germline CDR1 and CDR2: SGHRS and YFSETQ. This CDR3 has 13 residues.

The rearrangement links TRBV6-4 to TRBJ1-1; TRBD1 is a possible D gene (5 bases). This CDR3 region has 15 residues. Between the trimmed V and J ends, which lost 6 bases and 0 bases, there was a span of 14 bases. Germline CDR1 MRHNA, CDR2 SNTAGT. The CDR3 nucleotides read TGTGCCAGCAGCCACAGGACGGCCATGAACACTGAAGCTTTCTTT. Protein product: CASSHRTAMNTEAFF.

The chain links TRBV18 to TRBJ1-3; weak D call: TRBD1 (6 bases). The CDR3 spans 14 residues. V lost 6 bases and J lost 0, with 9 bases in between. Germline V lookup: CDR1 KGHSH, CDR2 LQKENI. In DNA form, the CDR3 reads TGTGCCAGCTCGCCAGGGGACTCTGGAAACACCATATATTTT. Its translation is CASSPGDSGNTIYF.

This chain's CDR3 is CASTTLTADTGELFF. The CDR3 nucleotides are TGCGCCAGCACTACTCTCACCGCGGACACCGGGGAGCTGTTTTTT. The rearrangement links TRBV5-1 to TRBJ2-2; D gene unclear. The CDR3 loop spans 15 amino acids. V dropped 6 bases and J dropped 3 bases, with 15 bases sitting between them. The germline CDR1 and CDR2 sequences are SGHRS and YFSETQ.

CDR3 residues: CASSIFAGAQETQYF. CDR3 sequence (DNA): TGTGCCAGTAGTATTTTTGCGGGAGCCCAAGAGACCCAGTACTTC. The chain carries TRBV19 and TRBJ2-5, with 7 bases that match TRBD2. The CDR3 runs to 15 residues. Germline V gene sequence: CDR1 LNHDA, CDR2 SQIVND (reference sequence). Losses at the gene ends were 3 bases for V and 1 base for J; bases not matched to a gene: 5. The variable domain in full, with the rest retrieved from reference TRBV19 and TRBJ2-5, is DGGITQSPKYLFRKEGQNVTLSCEQNLNHDAMYWYRQDPGQGLRLIYYSQIVNDFQKGDIAEGYSVSREKKESFPLTVTSAQKNPTAFYLCASSIFAGAQETQYFGPGTRLLVL.

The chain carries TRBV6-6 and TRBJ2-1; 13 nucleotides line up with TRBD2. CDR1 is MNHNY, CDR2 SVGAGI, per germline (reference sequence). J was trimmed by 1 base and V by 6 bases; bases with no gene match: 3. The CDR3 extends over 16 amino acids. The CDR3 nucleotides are TGTGCCAGCAGCCCGGGACTAGCGGGATCCTACAATGAGCAGTTCTTC. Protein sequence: CASSPGLAGSYNEQFF.

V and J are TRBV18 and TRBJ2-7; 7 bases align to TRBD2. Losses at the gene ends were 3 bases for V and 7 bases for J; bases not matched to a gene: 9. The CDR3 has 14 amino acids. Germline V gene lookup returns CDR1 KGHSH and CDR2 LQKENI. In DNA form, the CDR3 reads TGTGCCAGCTCACCCGGGGAGGGCCGGGGGGAGCAGTACTTC. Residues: CASSPGEGRGEQYF. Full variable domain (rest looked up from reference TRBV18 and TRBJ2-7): NAGVMQNPRHLVRRRGQEARLRCSPMKGHSHVYWYRQLPEEGLKFMVYLQKENIIDESGMPKERFSAEFPKEGPSILRIQQVVRGDSAAYFCASSPGEGRGEQYFGPGTRLTVT.

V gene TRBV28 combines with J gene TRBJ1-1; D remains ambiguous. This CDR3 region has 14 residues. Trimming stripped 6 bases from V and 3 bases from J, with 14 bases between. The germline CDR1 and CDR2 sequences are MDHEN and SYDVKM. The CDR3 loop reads CASRIGGLHTEAFF. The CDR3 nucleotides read TGTGCCAGCAGAATAGGAGGTCTGCACACTGAAGCTTTCTTT. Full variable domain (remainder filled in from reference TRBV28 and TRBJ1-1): DVKVTQSSRYLVKRTGEKVFLECVQDMDHENMFWYRQDPGLGLRLIYFSYDVKMKEKGDIPEGYSVSREKKERFSLILESASTNQTSMYLCASRIGGLHTEAFFGQGTRLTVV.

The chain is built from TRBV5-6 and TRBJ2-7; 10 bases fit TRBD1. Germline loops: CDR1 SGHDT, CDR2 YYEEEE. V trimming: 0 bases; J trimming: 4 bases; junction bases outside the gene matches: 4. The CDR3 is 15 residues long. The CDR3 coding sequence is TGTGCCAGCAGCTTGGCCGGGACAGGGGTTTACGAGCAGTACTTC. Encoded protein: CASSLAGTGVYEQYF.

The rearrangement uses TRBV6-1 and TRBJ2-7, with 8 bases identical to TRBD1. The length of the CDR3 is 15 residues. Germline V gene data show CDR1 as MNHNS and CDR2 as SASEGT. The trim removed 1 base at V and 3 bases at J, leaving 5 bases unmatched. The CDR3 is CASSEVPGQVYEQYF. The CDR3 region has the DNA TGTGCCAGCAGTGAAGTACCGGGACAGGTCTACGAGCAGTACTTC.

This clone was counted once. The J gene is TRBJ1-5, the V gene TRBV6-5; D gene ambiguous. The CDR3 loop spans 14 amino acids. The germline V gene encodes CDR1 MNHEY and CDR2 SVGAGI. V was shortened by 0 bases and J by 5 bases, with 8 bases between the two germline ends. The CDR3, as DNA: TGTGCCAGCAGTTACTCGAGTTTCGATCAGCCCCAGCATTTT. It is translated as CASSYSSFDQPQHF.

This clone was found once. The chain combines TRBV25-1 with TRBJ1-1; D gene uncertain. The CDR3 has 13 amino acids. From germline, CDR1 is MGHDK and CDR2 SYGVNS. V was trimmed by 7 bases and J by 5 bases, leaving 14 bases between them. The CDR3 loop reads CASKLGPRTEAFF. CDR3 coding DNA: TGTGCCAGCAAACTAGGCCCTCGGACTGAAGCTTTCTTT. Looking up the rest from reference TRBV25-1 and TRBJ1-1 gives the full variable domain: EADIYQTPRYLVIGTGKKITLECSQTMGHDKMYWYQQDPGMELHLIHYSYGVNSTEKGDLSSESTVSRIRTEHFPLTLESARPSHTSQYLCASKLGPRTEAFFGQGTRLTVV.

The CDR3 bases are TGTGCCAGCAGCGCGAGGACAGGGGCTAATGGTGAAGCTTTCTTT. Encoded protein: CASSARTGANGEAFF. This rearrangement joins TRBV11-2 to TRBJ1-1, with 9 bases lining up with TRBD1. The V gene's germline CDR1 is SGHAT and CDR2 FQNNGV. V was clipped by 5 bases and J by 7 bases; unmatched bases: 11. The CDR3 length is 15 residues.

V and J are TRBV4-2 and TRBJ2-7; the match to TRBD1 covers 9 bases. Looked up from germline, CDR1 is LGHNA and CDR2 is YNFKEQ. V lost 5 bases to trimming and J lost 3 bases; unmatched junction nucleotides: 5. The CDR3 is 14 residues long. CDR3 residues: CASSDGTGRYEQYF. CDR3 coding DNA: TGTGCCAGCAGCGACGGGACAGGGCGCTACGAGCAGTACTTC.

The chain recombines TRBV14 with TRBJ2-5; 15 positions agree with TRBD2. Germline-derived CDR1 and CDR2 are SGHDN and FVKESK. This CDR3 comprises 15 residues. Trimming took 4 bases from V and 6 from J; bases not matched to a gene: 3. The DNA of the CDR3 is TGTGCCAGCAGCCGGACTAGCGGGAGGGCCCAGACCCAGTACTTC. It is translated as CASSRTSGRAQTQYF.

Here the CDR3 DNA reads TGTGCCAGCAGTTACAGGGGCTCCTACGAGCAGTACTTC. This gives the protein CASSYRGSYEQYF. The chain links TRBV6-5 to TRBJ2-7; D is possibly TRBD1 (5 bases). This CDR3 is built from 13 residues. Looked up from germline, CDR1 is MNHEY and CDR2 is SVGAGI. V was trimmed by 2 bases and J by 0 bases, leaving 5 bases between them.